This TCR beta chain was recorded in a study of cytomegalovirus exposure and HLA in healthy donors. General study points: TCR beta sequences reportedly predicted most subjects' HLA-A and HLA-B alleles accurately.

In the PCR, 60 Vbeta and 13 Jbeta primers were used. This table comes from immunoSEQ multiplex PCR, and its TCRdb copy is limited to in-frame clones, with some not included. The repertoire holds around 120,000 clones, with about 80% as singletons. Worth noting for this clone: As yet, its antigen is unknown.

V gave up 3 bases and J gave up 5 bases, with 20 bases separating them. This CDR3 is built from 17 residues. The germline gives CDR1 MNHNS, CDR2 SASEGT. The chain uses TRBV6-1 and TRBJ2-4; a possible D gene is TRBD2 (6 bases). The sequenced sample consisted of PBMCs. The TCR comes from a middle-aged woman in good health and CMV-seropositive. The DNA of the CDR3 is TGTGCCAGCAGTGAGTTCGGGGACTGGCCGTTCCAAAACATTCAGTACTTC. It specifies CASSEFGDWPFQNIQYF.